Listed below are T cell receptor beta chains from one sample, sequenced in a study of blood T cell repertoires in COVID-19. Method: immunoSEQ multiplex PCR; TCRdb's copy keeps in-frame clones and lacks some. The sample contains nearly 200,000 clones, 70% to 90% of which appear only once. The sample consisted of peripheral blood. These receptors all stem from a woman aged 70-85 years with active or convalescent COVID-19. Each CDR3 is given with its conserved first and last residue. Each record gives: clone size, CDR3 length, V gene, J gene, D gene, CDR3 DNA, CDR3 protein. The D gene is left open where the match is weak. Expanded clones are given a class, and other clones once, few, many or no size at all.

>.|18|TRBV6-1|TRBJ2-5|TRBD2
TGTGCCAGCAGTGAAGATGGACTAGCGGGAGGGTATAGAGAGACCCAGTACTTC
CASSEDGLAGGYRETQYF
>once|15|TRBV5-1|TRBJ1-2|TRBD1
TGCGCCAGCAGCTTGGCGACAGGGAACCGCCATGGCTACACCTTC
CASSLATGNRHGYTF
>.|19|TRBV5-1|TRBJ2-1|TRBD1
TGCGCCAGCAGCTTGCGGAGACAGGGGGTACAGGTGGGGTACAATGAGCAGTTCTTC
CASSLRRQGVQVGYNEQFF
>.|16|TRBV3-1/TRBV3-2|TRBJ1-4|TRBD1
TGTGCCAGCAGCCAAGAGGGACAGGCGTCTAATGAAAAACTGTTTTTT
CASSQEGQASNEKLFF
>once|14|TRBV5-1|TRBJ2-3|TRBD1
TGCGCCAGCAGCCTAGACAGGGCCGCAGATACGCAGTATTTT
CASSLDRAADTQYF
>.|13|TRBV4-2|TRBJ1-1|.
TGTGCCAGCAGCCAAGGTGAGGGAACTGAAGCTTTCTTT
CASSQGEGTEAFF
>.|13|TRBV5-6|TRBJ2-2|TRBD2
TGTGCCAGCGGGGGGGTTAACACCGGGGAGCTGTTTTTT
CASGGVNTGELFF
>.|15|TRBV28|TRBJ2-4|.
TGTGCCAGCAGCCCTAGGGGGTGGGCCAAAAACATTCAGTACTTC
CASSPRGWAKNIQYF
>.|14|TRBV6-1|TRBJ1-5|.
TGTGCCAGCAGTGAAGCGACTTCCAATCAGCCCCAGCATTTT
CASSEATSNQPQHF
>.|16|TRBV5-1|TRBJ2-1|TRBD2
TGCGCCAGCACATCTCAAGCGGGACCTCCCTACAATGAGCAGTTCTTC
CASTSQAGPPYNEQFF
>.|15|TRBV7-6|TRBJ1-6|TRBD1
TGTGCCAGCAGCTCAGGGACAGGGGGCGTTTCACCCCTCCACTTT
CASSSGTGGVSPLHF
>.|16|TRBV5-5|TRBJ1-2|TRBD1
TGTGCCAGCAGCCGAATCGGACAGGGGGCTATGGAGAGCTACACCTTC
CASSRIGQGAMESYTF
>.|16|TRBV28|TRBJ1-1|TRBD1
TGTGCCAGCAGTTTATTGACAGGGGGAGGAAACACTGAAGCTTTCTTT
CASSLLTGGGNTEAFF
>.|16|TRBV3-1/TRBV3-2|TRBJ2-7|TRBD2
TGTGCCAGCAGCCAAGGAGCTAGCGGGGGGATTTACGAGCAGTACTTC
CASSQGASGGIYEQYF
>.|13|TRBV5-1|TRBJ2-2|.
TGCGCCAGCAGCTTGGTAAAAACCGGGGAGCTGTTTTTT
CASSLVKTGELFF
>.|14|TRBV19|TRBJ1-2|.
TGTGCCAGTAGTTTTGTCGAGGTGTCCTATGGCTACACCTTC
CASSFVEVSYGYTF
>.|13|TRBV6-1|TRBJ1-1|.
TGTGCCAGCAGTGAAGGGGTCGGGATGGGGGCTTTCTTT
CASSEGVGMGAFF
>.|14|TRBV18|TRBJ1-4|TRBD1
TGTGCCAGCTCACTCGGACAGGGAGATGAAAAACTGTTTTTT
CASSLGQGDEKLFF
>once|15|TRBV2|TRBJ1-5|TRBD1
TGTGCCAGTTGCCAGGGGGCGCCGGGCAATCAGCCCCAGCATTTT
CASCQGAPGNQPQHF
>.|16|TRBV18|TRBJ1-1|TRBD1
TGTGCCAGCTCGCCACAGGGGGCAGGGATGAACACTGAAGCTTTCTTT
CASSPQGAGMNTEAFF
>.|14|TRBV30|TRBJ2-2|TRBD1
TGTGCCTGGAGTTTGCCAGGGGGCACCGGGGAGCTGTTTTTT
CAWSLPGGTGELFF
>.|17|TRBV11-2|TRBJ2-3|TRBD2
TGTGCCAGCAGCTCGGCGGGAGCTAGCGCTAGCACAGATACGCAGTATTTT
CASSSAGASASTDTQYF
>.|14|TRBV3-1/TRBV3-2|TRBJ1-2|.
TGTGCCAGCAGCCAAAGGGGCACGGAGTATGGCTACACCTTC
CASSQRGTEYGYTF
>.|17|TRBV15|TRBJ2-3|TRBD2
TGTGCCACCAGCAGAGATAGAGCGGGAGGGGGGGGAGATACGCAGTATTTT
CATSRDRAGGGGDTQYF
>.|16|TRBV7-9|TRBJ2-7|TRBD2
TGTGCCAGCAGCCCCGATAGAGCTAGCGGCCACTACGAGCAGTACTTC
CASSPDRASGHYEQYF
>.|14|TRBV13|TRBJ1-4|.
TGTGCCAGCAGCCCACAGGGTGTTAATGTAAAACTGTTTTTT
CASSPQGVNVKLFF
>few|14|TRBV4-2|TRBJ2-7|.
TGTGCCAGCGCCGCGGATGAACGGCCTTACGAGCAGTACTTC
CASAADERPYEQYF
>.|14|TRBV11-2|TRBJ2-7|.
TGTGCCAGCAGCTTAATAGGGGGATTCTACGAGCAGTACTTC
CASSLIGGFYEQYF
>.|16|TRBV7-2|TRBJ2-5|TRBD2
TGTGCCAGCAGCTTAGCTGGGCTAGCGGTCCCAGAGACCCAGTACTTC
CASSLAGLAVPETQYF
>.|13|TRBV5-1|TRBJ2-5|.
TGCGCCAGCAGCCACCCTTCGGGAGAGACCCAGTACTTC
CASSHPSGETQYF
>.|16|TRBV6-5|TRBJ2-1|.
TGTGCCAGCAGTTCCTCAACCCGGGGCTCCTACAATGAGCAGTTCTTC
CASSSSTRGSYNEQFF
>.|14|TRBV2|TRBJ2-7|.
TGTGCCAGCACTTCGGGCAGGGGCATCTACGAGCAGTACTTC
CASTSGRGIYEQYF
>.|15|TRBV6-1|TRBJ2-3|TRBD2
TGTGCCAGCAGTGAAAAACTAGCGGGACCAGATACGCAGTATTTT
CASSEKLAGPDTQYF
>.|16|TRBV11-3|TRBJ2-5|TRBD2
TGTGCCAGCAGCCTACGACTAGCGGGGGTCCAAGAGACCCAGTACTTC
CASSLRLAGVQETQYF
>.|13|TRBV12-3/TRBV12-4|TRBJ1-1|.
TGTGCCAGCAGTTCTGTTGGACAGTTTGAAGCTTTCTTT
CASSSVGQFEAFF
>.|16|TRBV7-6|TRBJ2-1|TRBD2
TGTGCCAGCAGCTTAGAGACGGGAGGCACCTACAATGAGCAGTTCTTC
CASSLETGGTYNEQFF
>.|16|TRBV7-9|TRBJ2-3|TRBD1
TGTGCCAGCAGCTCCGACCGGACAGGGTGGGCAGATACGCAGTATTTT
CASSSDRTGWADTQYF
>many|11|TRBV5-6|TRBJ1-2|.
TGTGCCAGCACCTTCGGGTATGGCTACACCTTC
CASTFGYGYTF
>.|18|TRBV6-1|TRBJ2-5|TRBD2
TGTGCCAGCAGTGCTTGGATTAGCGGGAGGGCCCTTAGAGAGACCCAGTACTTC
CASSAWISGRALRETQYF